This is a list of T cell receptor beta chains from one sample in a study of OX40 agonist ivuxolimab in advanced cancers. Generated by immunoSEQ multiplex PCR, the TCRdb table keeps only in-frame clones and is missing some. The profile shows fewer than 85,000 clones, around nine tenths of them singletons. This specimen consisted of CD4+ or CD8+ T cells sorted from blood, obtained in a trial of the OX40 agonist ivuxolimab. These receptors originate from an adult with an advanced solid tumor such as melanoma, head and neck, liver or kidney cancer. Both conserved end residues are part of each CDR3. Fields, in order: CDR3 DNA, CDR3 protein, clone size, D gene, J gene, V gene. The D gene is left open where the match is weak. Only some rows state a clone size, as once, few, many or a class for expanded clones.

TGTGCCAGCAGCCGCCCCAGCTCCTACGAGCAGTACTTC	CASSRPSSYEQYF	once	NA	TRBJ2-7	TRBV2
TGTGCTAGTGGTCTAGGACTAGCGGGAGGGTTTGGAGAGACCCAGTACTTC	CASGLGLAGGFGETQYF	NA	TRBD2	TRBJ2-5	TRBV12-5
TGTGCCAGCAGCTTTCGACATTCAGGAGGGGTTGATGAGCAGTACTTC	CASSFRHSGGVDEQYF	once	NA	TRBJ2-7	TRBV7-9
TGTGCTAGTGGACCCCAACAGGGGAACACTGAAGCTTTCTTT	CASGPQQGNTEAFF	NA	NA	TRBJ1-1	TRBV12-5
TGTGCCAGCAGCTTAGGGACAGGGGTCGGGGAGCTGTTTTTT	CASSLGTGVGELFF	NA	TRBD1	TRBJ2-2	TRBV7-2
TGCGCCAGCAGTCAAATAGAGATAGGACAGGGGGGCTATGGCTACACCTTC	CASSQIEIGQGGYGYTF	NA	TRBD1	TRBJ1-2	TRBV23-1
TGTGCCATCAGTCCACAGGGGGCGAACACTGAAGCTTTCTTT	CAISPQGANTEAFF	NA	TRBD1	TRBJ1-1	TRBV10-3
TGCGCCAGCAGCCACCGGGGGGAAATAGGGCGGGAGACTTTCTACGAGCAGTACTTC	CASSHRGEIGRETFYEQYF	NA	TRBD2	TRBJ2-7	TRBV5-1
TGTGCCAGCAGCTTTGATATGAACACTGAAGCTTTCTTT	CASSFDMNTEAFF	NA	NA	TRBJ1-1	TRBV7-9
TGTGCCAGCAGCCGGGGACAAAGAACTGGAAACACCATATATTTT	CASSRGQRTGNTIYF	once	NA	TRBJ1-3	TRBV5-5
TGTGCCAGCAGTGTTACGAGACAGGGGGGAAATGAAAAACTGTTTTTT	CASSVTRQGGNEKLFF	NA	TRBD1	TRBJ1-4	TRBV6-1
TGTGCCAGCAGCTTCAGCAATCAGCCCCAGCATTTT	CASSFSNQPQHF	NA	NA	TRBJ1-5	TRBV7-2
TGTGCCACCAGCAGACAACGCTCAAGGGAGACCCAGTACTTC	CATSRQRSRETQYF	NA	NA	TRBJ2-5	TRBV15
TGTGCCAGCAGCCCAGACACCTACACTGAAGCTTTCTTT	CASSPDTYTEAFF	NA	NA	TRBJ1-1	TRBV7-8
TGTGCCAGCAGTCTTGACAGGGGGGGAGAGACCCAGTACTTC	CASSLDRGGETQYF	NA	TRBD1	TRBJ2-5	TRBV6-5
TGTGCCAGCAGCCCAATGGGAGGCTCCTACAATGAGCAGTTCTTC	CASSPMGGSYNEQFF	NA	NA	TRBJ2-1	TRBV28
TGTGCCAGCGGACCCGGTTCGAGGTCCCACGAGCAGTACTTC	CASGPGSRSHEQYF	NA	NA	TRBJ2-7	TRBV27
TGCGCCAGCAGCAAACGGACTAGCGGGGGCACAGATACGCAGTATTTT	CASSKRTSGGTDTQYF	NA	TRBD2	TRBJ2-3	TRBV4-1
TGTGCCAGCAGCCGGTTATTAGGGACACAAAATGAAAAACTGTTTTTT	CASSRLLGTQNEKLFF	NA	NA	TRBJ1-4	TRBV2
TGTGCCAGCAGTTTGAGTGGGAGCGGCAACAATGAGCAGTTCTTC	CASSLSGSGNNEQFF	NA	NA	TRBJ2-1	TRBV28
TGTGCCAGCAGGGCCGGACTTCTCACGCAGTACTTC	CASRAGLLTQYF	once	NA	TRBJ2-7	TRBV28
TGTGCCAGCAGTTACTGGGCAGCCCCCATGAACACTGAAGCTTTCTTT	CASSYWAAPMNTEAFF	NA	NA	TRBJ1-1	TRBV6-5
TGTGCCAGCAGCTCTTACGACAGGGTAGAAGCTTTCTTT	CASSSYDRVEAFF	NA	TRBD1	TRBJ1-1	TRBV7-9
TGCGCCAGCAGCCAAGACCGGAGCGGGTTCTACAATGAGCAGTTCTTC	CASSQDRSGFYNEQFF	NA	NA	TRBJ2-1	TRBV4-3
TGTGCCAGCAGTTACCAACTAGCGGGAGGGGAGACCCAGTACTTC	CASSYQLAGGETQYF	NA	TRBD2	TRBJ2-5	TRBV6-6
TGTGCCAGCAGCCAAGGTCAGGGAAAAGGGTATGGCTACACCTTC	CASSQGQGKGYGYTF	once	NA	TRBJ1-2	TRBV4-2
TGTGCCAGCAGTACTAGCGGGAGTAGCGCAGATACGCAGTATTTT	CASSTSGSSADTQYF	NA	TRBD2	TRBJ2-3	TRBV2
TGTGCCAGCAGTTACCACAACAATCAGCCCCAGCATTTT	CASSYHNNQPQHF	NA	NA	TRBJ1-5	TRBV6-5
TGTGCCAGCAGCTTGAGAAGGGGCCCAGATACGCAGTATTTT	CASSLRRGPDTQYF	NA	NA	TRBJ2-3	TRBV5-4
TGTGCCAGCAGCCCGACAGGGATCTACAATGAGCAGTTCTTC	CASSPTGIYNEQFF	NA	TRBD1	TRBJ2-1	TRBV9
TGTGCCCCCAAGGGCACAGATACGCAGTATTTT	CAPKGTDTQYF	NA	NA	TRBJ2-3	TRBV14
TGTGCCAGCCGAAGACAGAATTCACCCCTCCACTTT	CASRRQNSPLHF	NA	NA	TRBJ1-6	TRBV6-5
TGTGCCAGCAGTGTGGGGGCGGGCACTGAAGCTTTCTTT	CASSVGAGTEAFF	NA	NA	TRBJ1-1	TRBV2
TGCAGTGCGTACAGGGTGGGCTACACCTTC	CSAYRVGYTF	NA	NA	TRBJ1-2	TRBV20-1
TGTGCCAGCAGTCGGCGGGAGGGGGGGGAGACCCAGTACTTC	CASSRREGGETQYF	NA	TRBD2	TRBJ2-5	TRBV2
TGCGCCAGCAGCTTGGAAAGGGGACAGCCCCAGCATTTT	CASSLERGQPQHF	once	NA	TRBJ1-5	TRBV5-1
TGTGCCAGCAGCTTGGGTGATCCCAACCAAGAGACCCAGTACTTC	CASSLGDPNQETQYF	NA	NA	TRBJ2-5	TRBV5-4
TGTGCCAGCCGGGACAGAGTCGAGACCCAGTACTTC	CASRDRVETQYF	NA	TRBD1	TRBJ2-5	TRBV6-5
TGTGCCAGTCGCCGGACTAGCGGAGCCTACGAGCAGTACTTC	CASRRTSGAYEQYF	NA	TRBD2	TRBJ2-7	TRBV19
TGTGCCAGCAGTTCACAGGGGGGATCCTACGAGCAGTACTTC	CASSSQGGSYEQYF	NA	TRBD1	TRBJ2-7	TRBV28
TGTGCCAGCAGTGTCAACAGGGGTTACAATGAGCAGTTCTTC	CASSVNRGYNEQFF	NA	TRBD1	TRBJ2-1	TRBV6-1
TGTGCCAGCAGCTCCCTAGCGGGAGACTACAATGAGCAGTTCTTC	CASSSLAGDYNEQFF	NA	TRBD2	TRBJ2-1	TRBV7-3
TGTGCCAGCAGCTTAGCGAGCGGGATCGTCTACGAGCAGTACTTC	CASSLASGIVYEQYF	NA	TRBD2	TRBJ2-7	TRBV7-9